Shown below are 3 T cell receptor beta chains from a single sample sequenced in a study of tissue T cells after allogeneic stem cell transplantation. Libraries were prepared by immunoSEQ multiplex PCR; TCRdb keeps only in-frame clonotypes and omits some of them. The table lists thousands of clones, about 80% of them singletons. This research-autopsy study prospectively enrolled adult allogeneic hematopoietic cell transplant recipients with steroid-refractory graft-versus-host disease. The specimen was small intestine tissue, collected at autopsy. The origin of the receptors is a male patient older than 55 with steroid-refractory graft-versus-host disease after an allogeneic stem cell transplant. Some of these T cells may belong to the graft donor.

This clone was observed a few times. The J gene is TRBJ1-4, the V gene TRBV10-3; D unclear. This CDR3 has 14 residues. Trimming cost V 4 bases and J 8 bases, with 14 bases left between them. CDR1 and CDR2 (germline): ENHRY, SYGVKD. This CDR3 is CAISGEGPEEKLFF. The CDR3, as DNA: TGTGCCATCAGTGGAGAAGGCCCCGAGGAAAAACTGTTTTTT.

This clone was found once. The CDR3 nucleotides read TGTGCCAGCAGTGACGGGACAGTCGATAGGGGCGAGCAGTACTTC. Translation gives CASSDGTVDRGEQYF. J is TRBJ2-7 and V is TRBV6-1; 7 bases are a match to TRBD1. V shed 3 bases and J 6 bases; nucleotides not matched to a gene: 11. Per the germline V gene, CDR1 is MNHNS and CDR2 is SASEGT. This CDR3 region has 15 residues.

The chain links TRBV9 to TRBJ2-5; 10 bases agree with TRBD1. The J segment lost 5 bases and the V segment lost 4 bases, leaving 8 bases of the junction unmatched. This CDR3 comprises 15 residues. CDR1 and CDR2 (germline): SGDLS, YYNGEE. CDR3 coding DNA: TGTGCCAGCAGCAGACAGGGGGCAGTGGGGGAGACCCAGTACTTC. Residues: CASSRQGAVGETQYF.